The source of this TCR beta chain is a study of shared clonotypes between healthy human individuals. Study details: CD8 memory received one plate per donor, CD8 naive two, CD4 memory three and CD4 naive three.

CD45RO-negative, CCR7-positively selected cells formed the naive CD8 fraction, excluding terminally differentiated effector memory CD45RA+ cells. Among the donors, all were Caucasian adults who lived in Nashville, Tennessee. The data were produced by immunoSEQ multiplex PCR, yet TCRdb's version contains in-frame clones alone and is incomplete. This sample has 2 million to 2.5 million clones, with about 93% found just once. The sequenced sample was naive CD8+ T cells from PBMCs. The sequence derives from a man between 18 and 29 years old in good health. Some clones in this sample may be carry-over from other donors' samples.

The CDR3 DNA is TGTGCCAGCAGCGTATGGCCGAACACCGGGGAGCTGTTTTTT. It encodes CASSVWPNTGELFF. The chain carries TRBV9 and TRBJ2-2, with D uncertain. The CDR3 is 14 amino acids. Germline CDR1 reads SGDLS; CDR2 reads YYNGEE. The V end lost 1 base, the J end lost 0 bases, and 4 bases lay between the germline ends.